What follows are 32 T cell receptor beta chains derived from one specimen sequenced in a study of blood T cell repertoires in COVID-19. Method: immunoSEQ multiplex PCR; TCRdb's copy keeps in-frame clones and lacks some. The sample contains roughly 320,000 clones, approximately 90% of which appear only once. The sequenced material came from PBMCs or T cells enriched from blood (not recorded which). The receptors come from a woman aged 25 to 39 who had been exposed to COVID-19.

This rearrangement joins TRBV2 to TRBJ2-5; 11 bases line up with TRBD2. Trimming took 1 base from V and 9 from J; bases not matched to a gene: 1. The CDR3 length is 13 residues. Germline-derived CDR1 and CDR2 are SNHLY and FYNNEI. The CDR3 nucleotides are TGTGCCAGCAGTGAAGGTAGCGGGGGGGCCCAGTACTTC. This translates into CASSEGSGGAQYF.

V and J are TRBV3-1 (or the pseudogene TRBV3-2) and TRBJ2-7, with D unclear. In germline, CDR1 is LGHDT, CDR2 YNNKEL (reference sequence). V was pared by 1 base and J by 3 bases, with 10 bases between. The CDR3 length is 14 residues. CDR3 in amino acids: CASSQAPAIYEQYF. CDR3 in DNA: TGTGCCAGCAGCCAAGCCCCCGCTATCTACGAGCAGTACTTC.

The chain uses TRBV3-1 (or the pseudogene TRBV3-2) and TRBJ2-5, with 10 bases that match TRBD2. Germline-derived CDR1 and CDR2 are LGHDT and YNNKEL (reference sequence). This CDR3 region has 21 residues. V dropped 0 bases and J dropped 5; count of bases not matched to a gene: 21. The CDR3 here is CASSQEVDVSGASGGWETQYF. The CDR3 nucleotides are TGTGCCAGCAGCCAAGAAGTCGATGTGTCCGGAGCTAGCGGGGGATGGGAGACCCAGTACTTC.

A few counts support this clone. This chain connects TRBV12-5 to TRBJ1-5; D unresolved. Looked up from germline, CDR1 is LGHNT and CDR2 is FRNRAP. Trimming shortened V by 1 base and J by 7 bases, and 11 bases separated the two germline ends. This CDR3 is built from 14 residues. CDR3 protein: CASGLAGVGQPQHF. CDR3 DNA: TGTGCTAGTGGTTTGGCCGGGGTGGGCCAGCCCCAGCATTTT.

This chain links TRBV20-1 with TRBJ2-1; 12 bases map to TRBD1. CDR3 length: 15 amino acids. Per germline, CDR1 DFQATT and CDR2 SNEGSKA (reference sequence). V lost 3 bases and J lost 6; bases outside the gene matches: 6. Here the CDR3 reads CSASRGTGGSNEQFF. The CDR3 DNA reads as TGCAGTGCTAGTCGAGGGACAGGGGGCTCCAATGAGCAGTTCTTC.

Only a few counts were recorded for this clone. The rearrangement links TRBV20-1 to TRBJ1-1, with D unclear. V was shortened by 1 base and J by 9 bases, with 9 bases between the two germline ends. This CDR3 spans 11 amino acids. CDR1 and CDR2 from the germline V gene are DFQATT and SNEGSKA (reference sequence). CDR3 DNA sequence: TGCAGTGCTAGAGGGCTCGACAAAGCTTTCTTT. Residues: CSARGLDKAFF.

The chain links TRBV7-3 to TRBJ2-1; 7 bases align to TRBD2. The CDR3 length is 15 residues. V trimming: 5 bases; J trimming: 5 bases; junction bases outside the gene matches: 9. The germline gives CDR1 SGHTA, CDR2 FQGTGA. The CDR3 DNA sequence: TGTGCCAGCAGCCCCCAAAGCGGGGTCAACAATGAGCAGTTCTTC. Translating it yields CASSPQSGVNNEQFF.

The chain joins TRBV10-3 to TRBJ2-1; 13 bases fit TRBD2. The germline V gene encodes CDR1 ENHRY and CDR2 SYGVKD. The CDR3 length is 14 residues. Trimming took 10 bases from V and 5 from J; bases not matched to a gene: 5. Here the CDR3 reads CATRGLAGDNEQFF. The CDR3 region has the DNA TGTGCCACCAGAGGACTAGCGGGGGACAATGAGCAGTTCTTC.

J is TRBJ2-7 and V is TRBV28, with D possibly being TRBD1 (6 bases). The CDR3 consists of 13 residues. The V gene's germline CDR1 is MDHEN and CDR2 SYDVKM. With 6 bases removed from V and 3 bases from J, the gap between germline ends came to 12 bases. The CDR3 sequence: CASRDSYDYEQYF. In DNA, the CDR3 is TGTGCCAGCAGGGACAGTTACGACTACGAGCAGTACTTC.

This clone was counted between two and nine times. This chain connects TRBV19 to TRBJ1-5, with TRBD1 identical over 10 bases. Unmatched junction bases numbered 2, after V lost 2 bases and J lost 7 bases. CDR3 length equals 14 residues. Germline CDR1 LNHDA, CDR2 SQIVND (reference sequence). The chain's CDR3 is CASSIRDRGQPQHF. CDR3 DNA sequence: TGTGCCAGTAGTATAAGGGACAGGGGACAGCCCCAGCATTTT.

CDR3 sequence (DNA): TGTGCCAGCAGCTTAGGCCTAGCGGGGGCCTACGAGCAGTACTTC. It codes for CASSLGLAGAYEQYF. This rearrangement joins TRBV7-2 to TRBJ2-7; the match to TRBD2 covers 10 bases. With V trimmed by 1 base and J by 2 bases, 2 bases remained unmatched. The CDR3 runs to 15 residues. The germline gives CDR1 SGHTA, CDR2 FQGNSA.

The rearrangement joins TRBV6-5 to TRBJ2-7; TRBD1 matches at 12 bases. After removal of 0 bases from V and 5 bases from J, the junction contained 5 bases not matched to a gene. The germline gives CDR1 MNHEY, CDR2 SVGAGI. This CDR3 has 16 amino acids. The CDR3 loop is CASSYSGGQGAHEQYF. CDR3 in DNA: TGTGCCAGCAGTTACTCGGGGGGACAGGGGGCCCACGAGCAGTACTTC.

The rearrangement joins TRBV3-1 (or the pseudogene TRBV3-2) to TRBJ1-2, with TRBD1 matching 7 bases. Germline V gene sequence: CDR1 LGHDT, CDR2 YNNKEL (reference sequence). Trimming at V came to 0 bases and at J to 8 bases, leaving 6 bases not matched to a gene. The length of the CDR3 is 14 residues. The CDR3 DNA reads TGTGCCAGCAGCCAAGATCACAGGGGAAGGGGCTACACCTTC. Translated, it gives CASSQDHRGRGYTF.

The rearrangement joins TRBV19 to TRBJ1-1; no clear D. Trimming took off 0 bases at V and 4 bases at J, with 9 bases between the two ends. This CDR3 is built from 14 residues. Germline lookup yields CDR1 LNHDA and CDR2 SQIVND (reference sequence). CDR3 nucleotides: TGTGCCAGTAGTATAGAGGGTTCGGGCACTGAAGCTTTCTTT. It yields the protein CASSIEGSGTEAFF.

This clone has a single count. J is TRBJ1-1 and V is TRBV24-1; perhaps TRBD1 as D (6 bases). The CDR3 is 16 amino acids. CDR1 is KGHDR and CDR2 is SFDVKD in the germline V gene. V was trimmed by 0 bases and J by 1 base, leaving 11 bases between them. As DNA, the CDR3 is TGTGCCACCAGTGATTTGAGGGGGGGGTCGAACACTGAAGCTTTCTTT. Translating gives CATSDLRGGSNTEAFF.

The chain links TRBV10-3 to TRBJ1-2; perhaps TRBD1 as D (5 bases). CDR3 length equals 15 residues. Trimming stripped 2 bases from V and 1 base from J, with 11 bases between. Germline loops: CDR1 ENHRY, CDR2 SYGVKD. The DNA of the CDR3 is TGTGCCATCAGTGAGCCCAGGGAGGGTAACTATGGCTACACCTTC. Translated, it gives CAISEPREGNYGYTF.

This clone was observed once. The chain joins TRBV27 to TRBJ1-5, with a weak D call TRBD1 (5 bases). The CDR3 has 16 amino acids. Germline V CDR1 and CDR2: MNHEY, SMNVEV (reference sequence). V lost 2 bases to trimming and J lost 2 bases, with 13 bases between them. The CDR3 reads CASSLVALGGNQPQHF. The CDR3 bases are TGTGCCAGCAGTTTAGTAGCTTTAGGGGGCAATCAGCCCCAGCATTTT.

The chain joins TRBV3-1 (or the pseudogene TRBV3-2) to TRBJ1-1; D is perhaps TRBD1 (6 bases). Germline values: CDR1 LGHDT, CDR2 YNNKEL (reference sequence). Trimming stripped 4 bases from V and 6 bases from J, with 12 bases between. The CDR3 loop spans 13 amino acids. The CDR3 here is CASSPPGVSEAFF. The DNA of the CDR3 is TGTGCCAGCAGCCCCCCAGGGGTTTCTGAAGCTTTCTTT.

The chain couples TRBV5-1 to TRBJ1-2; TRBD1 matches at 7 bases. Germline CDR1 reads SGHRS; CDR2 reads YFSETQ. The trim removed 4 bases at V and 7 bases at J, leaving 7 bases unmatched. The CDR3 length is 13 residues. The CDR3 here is CASSTGQSPGYTF. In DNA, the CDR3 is TGCGCCAGCAGCACGGGACAGAGCCCTGGCTACACCTTC.

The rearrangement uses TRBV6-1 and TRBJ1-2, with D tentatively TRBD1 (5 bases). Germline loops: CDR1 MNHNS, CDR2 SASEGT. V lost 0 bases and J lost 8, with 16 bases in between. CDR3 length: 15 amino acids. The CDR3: CASSEAGAGFEGYTF. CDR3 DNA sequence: TGTGCCAGCAGTGAAGCAGGGGCGGGATTTGAGGGCTACACCTTC.

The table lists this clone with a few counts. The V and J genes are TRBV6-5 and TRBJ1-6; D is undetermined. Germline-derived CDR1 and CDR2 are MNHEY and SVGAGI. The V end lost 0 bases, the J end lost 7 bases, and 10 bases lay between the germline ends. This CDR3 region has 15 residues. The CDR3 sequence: CASSYSWTQNSPLHF. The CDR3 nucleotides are TGTGCCAGCAGTTACTCGTGGACTCAGAATTCACCCCTCCACTTT.

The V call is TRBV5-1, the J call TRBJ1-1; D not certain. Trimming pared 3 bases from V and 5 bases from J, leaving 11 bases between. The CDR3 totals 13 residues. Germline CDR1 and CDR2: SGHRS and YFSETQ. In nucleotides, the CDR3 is TGCGCCAGCAGCTCCCACGCGGGTACTGAAGCTTTCTTT. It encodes CASSSHAGTEAFF.

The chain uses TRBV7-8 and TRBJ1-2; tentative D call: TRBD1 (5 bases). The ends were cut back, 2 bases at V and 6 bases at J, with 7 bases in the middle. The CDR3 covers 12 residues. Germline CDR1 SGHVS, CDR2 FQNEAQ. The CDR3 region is CASSLSRDGYTF. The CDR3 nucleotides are TGTGCCAGCAGCTTAAGCAGGGATGGCTACACCTTC.

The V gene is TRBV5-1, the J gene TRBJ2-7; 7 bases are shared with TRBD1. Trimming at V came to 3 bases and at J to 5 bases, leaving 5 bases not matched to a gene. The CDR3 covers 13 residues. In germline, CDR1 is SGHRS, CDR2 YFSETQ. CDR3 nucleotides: TGCGCCAGCAGCTCCTGGACAGGCGACGAGCAGTACTTC. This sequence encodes CASSSWTGDEQYF.

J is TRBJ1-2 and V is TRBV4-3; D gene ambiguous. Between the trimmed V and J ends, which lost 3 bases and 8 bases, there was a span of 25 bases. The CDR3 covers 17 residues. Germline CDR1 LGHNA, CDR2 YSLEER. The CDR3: CASSQEAGALPYGGYTF. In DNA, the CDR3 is TGCGCCAGCAGCCAGGAGGCGGGTGCTCTGCCCTATGGGGGCTACACCTTC.

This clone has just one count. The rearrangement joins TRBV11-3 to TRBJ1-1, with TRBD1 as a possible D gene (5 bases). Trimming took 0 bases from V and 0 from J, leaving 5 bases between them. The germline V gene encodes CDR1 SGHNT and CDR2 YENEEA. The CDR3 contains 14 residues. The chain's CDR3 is CASSLEGLNTEAFF. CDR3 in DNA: TGTGCCAGCAGCTTAGAGGGGCTGAACACTGAAGCTTTCTTT.

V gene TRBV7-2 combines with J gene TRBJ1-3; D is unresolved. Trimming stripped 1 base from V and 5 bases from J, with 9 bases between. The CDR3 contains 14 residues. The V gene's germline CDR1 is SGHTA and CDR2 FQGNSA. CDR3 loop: CASSLDAARNTIYF. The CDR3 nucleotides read TGTGCCAGCAGCTTAGACGCGGCAAGAAACACCATATATTTT.

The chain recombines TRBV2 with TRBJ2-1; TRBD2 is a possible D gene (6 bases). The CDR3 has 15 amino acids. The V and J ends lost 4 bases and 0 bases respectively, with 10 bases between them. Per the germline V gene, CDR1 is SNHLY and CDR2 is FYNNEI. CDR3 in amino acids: CASSADGSSYNEQFF. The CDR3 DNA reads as TGTGCCAGCAGTGCGGACGGGAGCTCCTACAATGAGCAGTTCTTC.

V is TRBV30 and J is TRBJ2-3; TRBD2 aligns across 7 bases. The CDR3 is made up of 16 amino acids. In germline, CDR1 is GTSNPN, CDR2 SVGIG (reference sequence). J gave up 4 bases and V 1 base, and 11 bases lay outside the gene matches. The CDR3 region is CAWSALSGVKSDTQYF. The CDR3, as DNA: TGTGCCTGGAGTGCCCTCAGCGGGGTTAAATCAGATACGCAGTATTTT.

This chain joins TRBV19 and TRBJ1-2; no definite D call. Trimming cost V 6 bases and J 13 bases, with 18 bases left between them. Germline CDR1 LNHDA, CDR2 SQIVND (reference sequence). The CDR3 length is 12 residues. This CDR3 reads CASSRSAEGSTF. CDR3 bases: TGTGCCAGTAGCCGCTCCGCGGAAGGGAGCACCTTC.

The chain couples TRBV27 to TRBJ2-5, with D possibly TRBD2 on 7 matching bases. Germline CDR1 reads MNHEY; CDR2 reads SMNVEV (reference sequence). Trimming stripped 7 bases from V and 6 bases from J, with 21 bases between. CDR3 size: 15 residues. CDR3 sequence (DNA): TGTGCCAGCACCCTAAGGGGGGGGGCTCTGAAGACCCAGTACTTC. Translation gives CASTLRGGALKTQYF.

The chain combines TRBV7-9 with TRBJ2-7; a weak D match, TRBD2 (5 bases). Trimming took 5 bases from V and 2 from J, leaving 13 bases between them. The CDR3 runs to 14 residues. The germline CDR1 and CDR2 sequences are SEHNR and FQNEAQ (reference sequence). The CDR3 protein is CASSPRPGTYEQYF. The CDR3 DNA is TGTGCCAGCAGCCCCAGACCGGGGACCTACGAGCAGTACTTC.